The 2 T cell receptor beta chains listed next were all sequenced from one sample in a study of T cell changes during pregnancy in multiple sclerosis. The assay was immunoSEQ multiplex PCR, and TCRdb's table has in-frame clones only and misses some. The table has about 40,000 clones, around 90% seen once. The material sequenced was peripheral blood, taken in the first trimester of pregnancy. These receptors all come from a female donor in good health, enrolled as a control in a pregnancy study.

The V and J genes are TRBV4-1 and TRBJ2-4; TRBD2 matches 14 bases. The CDR3 spans 20 residues. Per germline, CDR1 MGHRA and CDR2 YSYEKL. J gave up 1 base and V 0 bases, and 8 bases lay outside the gene matches. CDR3 DNA: TGCGCCAGCAGCCAAGATGGGGCCGGGACTAGCGGGAGCGCCAAAAACATTCAGTACTTC. This gives the protein CASSQDGAGTSGSAKNIQYF.

CDR3 protein: CASSKVTGTSGYNEQFF. CDR3 DNA: TGTGCCAGCAGCAAAGTCACCGGGACTAGCGGTTACAATGAGCAGTTCTTC. The chain joins TRBV21-1 to TRBJ2-1; TRBD2 reflects the table's D call only, with no check against the DNA. TRBV21-1 is a pseudogene locus. This CDR3 is 17 amino acids long.